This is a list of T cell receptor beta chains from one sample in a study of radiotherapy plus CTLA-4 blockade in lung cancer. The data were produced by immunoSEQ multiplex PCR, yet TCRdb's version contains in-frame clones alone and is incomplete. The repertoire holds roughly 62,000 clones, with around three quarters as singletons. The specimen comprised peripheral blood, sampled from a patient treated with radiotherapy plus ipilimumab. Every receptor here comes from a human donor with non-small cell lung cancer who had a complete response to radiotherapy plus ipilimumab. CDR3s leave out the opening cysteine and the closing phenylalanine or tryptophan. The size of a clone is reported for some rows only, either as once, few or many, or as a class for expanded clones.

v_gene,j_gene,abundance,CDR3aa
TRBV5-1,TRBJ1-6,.,ASRPLLNAQWSPAPLH
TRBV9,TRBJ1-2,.,ASSVEGGGGYGYT
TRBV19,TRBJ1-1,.,ASSMALTRNTEAF
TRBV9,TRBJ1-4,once,ASSVAPTGGNEKLF
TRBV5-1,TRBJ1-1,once,ASSLAPMNTEAF
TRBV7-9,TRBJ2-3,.,ASSFQGGDTQY
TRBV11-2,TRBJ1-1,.,ASSLTGGDTEAF
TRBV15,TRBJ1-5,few,ATSRGEVRPQPQH
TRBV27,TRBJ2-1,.,ASRGDRSFSGSSYNEQF
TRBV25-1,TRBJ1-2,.,ASSELGGNYGYT
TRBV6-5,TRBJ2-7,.,ASRSLERGAHEQY
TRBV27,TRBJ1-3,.,ASSPRDRSGNTIY
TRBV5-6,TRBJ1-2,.,ASSLVKGLSDYGYT
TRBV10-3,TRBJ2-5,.,AISEGDSSGTQY
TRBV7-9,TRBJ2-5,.,ASSGRGSYQETQY
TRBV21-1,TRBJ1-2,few,ASSKERGSCASYGYT
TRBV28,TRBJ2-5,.,ASSLPTQTGYQETQY
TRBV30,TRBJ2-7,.,AWTFTGRGEQY
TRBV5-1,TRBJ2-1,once,ASGGQGAGNEQF
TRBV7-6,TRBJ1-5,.,ASSLQPASNQPQH
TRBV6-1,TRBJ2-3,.,ASSEAGEDTQY
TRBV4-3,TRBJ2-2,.,ASSQEGSVAGELF